The rows below give T cell receptor beta chains drawn from one sample of a study of PD-L1 blockade in urothelial cancer. Libraries were prepared by immunoSEQ multiplex PCR; TCRdb keeps only in-frame clonotypes and omits some of them. The data hold 50,000 or so clones, with about four fifths observed a single time. Sequencing was performed on PBMCs, taken around atezolizumab (anti-PD-L1) treatment. All receptors derive from a man over 45 with urothelial cancer. Each CDR3 is given with its conserved first and last residue.

V: TRBV10-1
J: TRBJ2-7
CDR3: CASSRGTGALNEQYF

V: TRBV9
J: TRBJ1-4
CDR3: CASSVVGRPDEKLFF

V: TRBV15
J: TRBJ2-7
CDR3: CATSRDRRSSYEQYF

V: TRBV27
J: TRBJ2-7
CDR3: CASSPYPQRVSYEQYF

V: TRBV7-2
J: TRBJ2-2
CDR3: CASSRRMGQGSGELFF

V: TRBV30
J: TRBJ1-1
CDR3: CAWRRGVNTEAFF

V: TRBV5-5
J: TRBJ1-5
CDR3: CASSWGTGVGQPQHF

V: TRBV11-2
J: TRBJ2-2
CDR3: CASSLEGADTGELFF

V: TRBV27
J: TRBJ1-5
CDR3: CASSTLRQGLSNQPQHF

V: TRBV7-2
J: TRBJ2-5
CDR3: CASSGGIQETQYF

V: TRBV6-1
J: TRBJ1-3
CDR3: CASSERLGQVSGNTIYF

V: TRBV7-7
J: TRBJ2-5
CDR3: CASSHGGGTQYF

V: TRBV19
J: TRBJ1-1
CDR3: CASSIQGSNTEAFF

V: TRBV9
J: TRBJ2-3
CDR3: CASSVAAGGLTDTQYF

V: TRBV6-6
J: TRBJ2-6
CDR3: CASSQGWRSGANVLTF

V: TRBV7-2
J: TRBJ2-3
CDR3: CASSWATSGADTQYF

V: TRBV27
J: TRBJ2-3
CDR3: CASSPFFEGSTDTQYF

V: TRBV30
J: TRBJ2-1
CDR3: CAWTKQGSEQFF

V: TRBV6-5
J: TRBJ1-2
CDR3: CASSRGRNSYGYTF

V: TRBV7-2
J: TRBJ2-7
CDR3: CASSFYYEQYF

V: TRBV5-6
J: TRBJ1-1
CDR3: CASSFGGKNTEAFF

V: TRBV27
J: TRBJ2-3
CDR3: CASRIVGVLAGGAYTQYF

V: TRBV13
J: TRBJ1-1
CDR3: CASSDRGNTEAFF

V: TRBV27
J: TRBJ1-1
CDR3: CASSSSTGTGGTEAFF